This T cell receptor beta chain was captured by sequencing in a study of Ad26.COV2.S vaccination and SARS-CoV-2 variants. In the study overall: A COV1001 Ad26.COV2.S trial-arm participant provided the sample.

Treatment given: some 20 received Ad26.COV2.S at low or high dose, single or two shots; roughly 5 received placebo; per-sample allocation not given. Material that was analyzed had been drawn on day 63 after the first vaccine or placebo injection. The CDR3 loop spans 14 amino acids. Germline CDR1 is SGDLS and CDR2 is YYNGEE. V shed 0 bases and J shed 0 bases, with 6 bases lying between them. With respect to this clone: The target antigen is unknown.

This table comes from immunoSEQ multiplex PCR, and its TCRdb copy is limited to in-frame clones, with some not included. Among 430,000 or so clones listed, approximately 92% were seen once. Broader study findings: The TCR breadth and depth analyses may have produced an underestimate of total T cell responses.

This sequence originates from a person aged 18 to 65 who received the Ad26.COV2.S COVID-19 vaccine or a placebo. The sample consisted of peripheral blood, taken in a trial of Ad26.COV2.S vaccine versus placebo. V gene TRBV9 combines with J gene TRBJ1-2; possible D gene TRBD1, 5 bases. As DNA, the CDR3 is TGTGCCAGCAGCGTAGGGGGGGCTAACTATGGCTACACCTTC. Translation gives CASSVGGANYGYTF. The entire variable domain, with the rest obtained from reference TRBV9 and TRBJ1-2, is as follows: DSGVTQTPKHLITATGQRVTLRCSPRSGDLSVYWYQQSLDQGLQFLIQYYNGEERAKGNILERFSAQQFPDLHSELNLSSLELGDSALYFCASSVGGANYGYTFGSGTRLTVV.